The T cell receptor beta chain under discussion was sequenced for a study of identifying expanded T cells in peripheral blood. Comments on this clone: What it binds is not known.

No infections or other immune events were documented during collection. Sequenced by immunoSEQ multiplex PCR; TCRdb stores in-frame clones only, minus some. The sample shows approximately 56,000 clones, roughly 82% of them seen only once. Germline V lookup: CDR1 GTSNPN, CDR2 SVGIG (reference sequence). V was clipped by 0 bases and J by 6 bases, with 11 bases between them. The CDR3 is 14 residues long. Whole-study results and caveats: Two-week clone count variance significantly increased as total template count grew. Approximately 1.1 clones differed between technical replicates, versus about 15 and 19 over time.

This receptor was obtained from a person between 18 and 75 years old in good health. The sequencing sample was made of blood. The V gene is TRBV30, the J gene TRBJ2-2; D not resolved. The CDR3 loop is CAWSVRTPPGELFF. DNA of the CDR3: TGTGCCTGGAGTGTTCGGACCCCTCCCGGGGAGCTGTTTTTT. Combining the CDR3 with reference TRBV30 and TRBJ2-2 gives the whole variable domain SQTIHQWPATLVQPVGSPLSLECTVEGTSNPNLYWYRQAAGRGLQLLFYSVGIGQISSEVPQNLSASRPQDRQFILSSKKLLLSDSGFYLCAWSVRTPPGELFFGEGSRLTVL.